This T cell receptor beta chain is from a study of T-cell reconstitution after alpha-beta-depleted transplantation in children. In this sample, this clonotype turned up many times. V gave up 1 base and J gave up 1 base; unmatched junction bases: 3. CDR1 and CDR2 from the germline V gene are SGHDN and FVKESK. CDR3 length: 16 amino acids. Preparation of the TCRbeta library involved a method that used unique molecular identifiers. TCRdb reprocessed the PCR reads via MiXCR and lists one record per CDR3 protein. The sample yields 90,000 to 130,000 distinct CDR3 sequences, 9% to 12% seen once. Sequencing used PBMCs from the stem cell graft donor, obtained from the stem cell graft. This sequence joins TRBV14 and TRBJ2-2; 7 nucleotides match TRBD2. The source is a human donor who donated a stem cell graft to a child with acute lymphoblastic leukemia. The CDR3 nucleotides read TGTGCCAGCAGCCAAGGGGCTAGCGGGAACACCGGGGAGCTGTTTTTT. Translated, it gives CASSQGASGNTGELFF. Together with reference TRBV14 and TRBJ2-2, the CDR3 gives the full variable domain: EAGVTQFPSHSVIEKGQTVTLRCDPISGHDNLYWYRRVMGKEIKFLLHFVKESKQDESGMPNNRFLAERTGGTYSTLKVQPAELEDSGVYFCASSQGASGNTGELFFGEGSRLTVL.